This T cell receptor (beta chain) was found in a study of graft-versus-host responses after intestinal transplantation. On the study more broadly: Anti-thymocyte globulin induction, then tacrolimus and steroids for around three years, went to all recipients. Broader study findings: Some patients had graft-donor T cell macrochimerism. In their allografts, the ratios of graft-versus-host to host-versus-graft T cell clones were high. Among circulating GvH clones, peak levels were associated with early post-transplant declines in HvG clones. Marrow from the recipient contained GvH clones, some of which had appeared first in ileum or blood.

CDR1 SGDLS and CDR2 YYNGEE come from the germline V gene. The V end was cut by 0 bases, the J end by 4 bases, with 13 bases between. The CDR3 covers 15 residues. Data came from immunoSEQ multiplex PCR; TCRdb stores just in-frame clones and leaves some out. The data contain 20,000 to 30,000 clones, approximately 85% of them singletons. As regards this clone: Its antigen remains unknown.

The receptor was isolated from a human patient who received an intestinal transplant, so some T cells may come from the graft donor. Sequenced here: PBMCs, sampled roughly 68 weeks after intestinal transplant. The V gene is TRBV9, the J gene TRBJ1-2; D unresolved. CDR3 bases: TGTGCCAGCAGCGTAGATGCAAGAACCCGCTATGGCTACACCTTC. The encoded protein is CASSVDARTRYGYTF.